This T cell receptor (beta chain) was documented in a study of PD-1 and CTLA-4 blockade in melanoma (dated by TCRdb to about 2021). Study-level background: In patients with melanoma, the researchers looked at the effects of CTLA-4 blockade versus PD-1 blockade on the CD8 T cell response that was melanoma-reactive.

Concerning this clone: What antigen it recognizes has not been identified. No base qualities exist here, and no much larger clone lies one base off it.

Unmatched junction bases come to 2, with V trimmed by 5 bases and J by 4 bases. Including the terminal cysteine and phenylalanine, the CDR3 comprises 11 residues. CDR3 DNA is the only sequence kept; it has 33 bases, read in frame from the first base. The CDR1 and CDR2 encoded by the germline V gene (reference sequence) are DFQATT and SNEGSKA. The library was made by the immunoSEQ multiplex PCR assay. Imported from immuneACCESS, the table was reduced by TCRdb to in-frame sequences with V and J called. These copies leave out some clones; in studies compared against another copy, an unresolved V gene accounts for under half, and the cause of the remainder is not known. Counted in this sample were 25,000 to 35,000 clones; around 93% of them appeared once. 6.5% to 9.5% of the sample is taken by the ten largest.

The origin of this receptor is a human donor with melanoma. This chain is built from TRBV20-1 and TRBJ2-7; 7 of the junction bases match TRBD1. The input for sequencing was CD8+ T cells from peripheral blood, taken from a patient given anti-PD-1 treatment. The DNA sequence is as follows: TGCAGTGCTCGACAGGGTTACGAGCAGTACTTC. Its translation is CSARQGYEQYF.